The present TCR beta chain was sequenced within a study of T cell repertoires in cytomegalovirus infection. Whole-study context: It was the public TCR beta signatures that indicated both CMV infection and matching HLA type. General study findings and limits: Clonotypes of TCR beta that were HLA-C-restricted and CMV-specific dominated the ex vivo response.

The germline V gene has CDR1 SGHTA and CDR2 FQGNSA. CDR3 size: 13 residues. V lost 8 bases, J lost 5 bases, and 6 bases stayed unmatched. With regard to this clonotype: What it binds is unknown. This sequence may be a read error, since a much larger clone differs from it by one base.

TCRdb recomputed calls from the reads with MiXCR, one row per CDR3 protein. The data hold roughly 230,000 distinct CDR3 sequences, with about 17% observed a single time. The rearrangement uses TRBV7-2 and TRBJ1-5; 7 nucleotides agree with TRBD1. The sequenced material came from CD8+ T cells from PBMCs. This clonotype was obtained from a human donor in good health (CMV status not recorded). Some clones in this sample may be carry-over from other donors' samples. CDR3 DNA: TGTGCCAGCGGCCGAACAGGGGATCAGCCCCAGCATTTT. This encodes CASGRTGDQPQHF.